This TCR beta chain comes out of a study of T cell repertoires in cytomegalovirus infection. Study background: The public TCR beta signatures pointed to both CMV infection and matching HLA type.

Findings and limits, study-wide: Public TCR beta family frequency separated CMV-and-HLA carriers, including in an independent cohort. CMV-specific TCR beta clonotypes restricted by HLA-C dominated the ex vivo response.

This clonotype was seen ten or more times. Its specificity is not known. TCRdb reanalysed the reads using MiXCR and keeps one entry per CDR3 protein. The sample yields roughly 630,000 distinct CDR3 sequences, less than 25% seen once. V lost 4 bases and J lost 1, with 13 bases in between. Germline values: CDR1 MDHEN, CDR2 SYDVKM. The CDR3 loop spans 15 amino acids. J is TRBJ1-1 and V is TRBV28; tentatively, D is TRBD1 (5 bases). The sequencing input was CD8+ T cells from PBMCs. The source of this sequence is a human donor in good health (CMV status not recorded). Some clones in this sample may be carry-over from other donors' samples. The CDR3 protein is CASSSRTGTNTEAFF. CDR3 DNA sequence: TGTGCCAGCAGTTCTAGGACGGGGACGAACACTGAAGCTTTCTTT.